The source of this TCR beta chain is a study of cytomegalovirus exposure and HLA in healthy donors. Broader study findings: One cluster of highly shared sequence variants probably arose as a sequencing artifact.

Remarks on this clone: The antigen remains undetermined.

The V gene end was trimmed by 6 bases and the J gene end by 8 bases; junction bases not matched to a gene: 11. In germline, CDR1 is SGDLS, CDR2 YYNGEE. This CDR3 comprises 14 residues. The PCR made use of 60 Vbeta and 13 Jbeta primers. The method was immunoSEQ multiplex PCR; TCRdb's version includes in-frame clones alone and lacks a portion of them. The sample holds fewer than 200,000 clones, roughly 78% seen once. This receptor was taken from a man aged 40-49 years in good health and CMV-seronegative. What was sequenced was PBMCs. The rearrangement links TRBV9 to TRBJ2-1; 7 nucleotides agree with TRBD1. CDR3 protein: CASTEGASGDEQFF. The DNA of the CDR3 is TGTGCCAGCACCGAGGGGGCGTCGGGTGATGAGCAGTTCTTC.